A selection of T cell receptor beta chains follows, all from one sample in a study of T cells in Graves' hyperthyroidism and ophthalmopathy. One entry per CDR3 protein results from TCRdb running MiXCR on the multiplex PCR reads. The sample lists fewer than 650,000 distinct CDR3 sequences; approximately 15% were seen once. The sample taken for sequencing was blood. These receptors were collected from a young woman with Graves' ophthalmopathy. CDR3s include the opening cysteine and the closing phenylalanine or tryptophan. The D gene is left open where the match is weak. Expanded clones get a size class; other rows say once, few or many, or leave the size out.

NA,TRBJ2-1,many,TRBV18,TGTGCCAGCCACCGGATGAGGCGAAATCAGTTCTTC,CASHRMRRNQFF
TRBD1,TRBJ2-7,many,TRBV20-1,TGCAGTGCTAGAGCAGGGGGCGAGCAGTACTTC,CSARAGGEQYF
TRBD1,TRBJ1-3,once,TRBV11-2,TGCGCCAGCAGCCCGACAGGGGGCAGCTCTGGAAACACCATATATTTT,CASSPTGGSSGNTIYF
TRBD2,TRBJ2-2,many,TRBV7-2,TGTGCCAGCAGCGGAAGGACTAGCGTTGGGGAGCTGTTTTTT,CASSGRTSVGELFF
NA,TRBJ2-3,many,TRBV7-9,TGTGCCAGCAGCGCCCCCCGGGACCCATGGGGGGATACGCAGTATTTT,CASSAPRDPWGDTQYF
NA,TRBJ2-7,few,TRBV12-3/TRBV12-4,TGTGCCAGCAGTAACACAGGGTCCCACGAGCAGTACTTC,CASSNTGSHEQYF
TRBD2,TRBJ2-2,few,TRBV9,TGTGCCAGCAGCGTAGTGAAAGCGGGAGGGCCGGCGAACACCGGGGAGCTGTTTTTT,CASSVVKAGGPANTGELFF
NA,TRBJ1-2,few,TRBV20-1,TGCAGTGCTAGTGGAGGATCGAGGGAGGGCTACACCTTC,CSASGGSREGYTF
TRBD2,TRBJ2-1,NA,TRBV6-2/TRBV6-3,TGTGCCAGCGGAAATCAACCCTTTCTAGCGATCTTAGCGGGGGGGGATGAGCAGTTCTTC,CASGNQPFLAILAGGDEQFF
TRBD2,TRBJ2-3,many,TRBV10-3,TGTGCCATCAGTGGGGGAGCGGGAGGCCCCGATACGCAGTATTTT,CAISGGAGGPDTQYF
NA,TRBJ1-5,few,TRBV19,TGTGCCAGTAGTCAGGGGTACGGCAATCAGCCCCAGCATTTT,CASSQGYGNQPQHF
NA,TRBJ1-2,many,TRBV28,TGTGCCAGCAGTCGCTCAGGGAGCAGCTATGGCTACACCTTC,CASSRSGSSYGYTF
NA,TRBJ1-3,few,TRBV28,TGTGCCAGCAGTTTTTTGCAGTCTGGAAACACCATATATTTT,CASSFLQSGNTIYF
TRBD1,TRBJ1-3,NA,TRBV12-3/TRBV12-4,TGTGCCAGCAGCCAGACAGGGTTGGGAAACACCATATATTTT,CASSQTGLGNTIYF
NA,TRBJ1-4,NA,TRBV7-9,TGTGCCAGCAGCCAGCCAGACGCTTGGGTGAATGAAAAACTGTTTTTT,CASSQPDAWVNEKLFF
NA,TRBJ2-5,many,TRBV5-1,TGCGCCAGCAGCCTACTAGAGTCCGTGACCCAGTACTTC,CASSLLESVTQYF
NA,TRBJ2-1,many,TRBV24-1,TGTGCCACCAGTGATTCCGGGAGACAGGCAGGGGAGCAGTTCTTC,CATSDSGRQAGEQFF
NA,TRBJ2-6,many,TRBV28,TGTGCCAGCAGTCCCCTAGGACAGAACACTGGGGCCAACGTCCTGACTTTC,CASSPLGQNTGANVLTF
NA,TRBJ2-6,few,TRBV4-2,TGTGCCAGCAGCCAAGCACAGGGCATCTCTGGGGCCAACGTCCTGACTTTC,CASSQAQGISGANVLTF
NA,TRBJ2-2,many,TRBV11-2,TGTGCCAGCAGCCACAATCTAGACCCGAGAACCGGGGAGCTGTTTTTT,CASSHNLDPRTGELFF
TRBD2,TRBJ2-3,few,TRBV20-1,TGCAGTGCCCTTGGACTAGCGGGAGGGGGGAGGCACACAGATACGCAGTATTTT,CSALGLAGGGRHTDTQYF
NA,TRBJ2-3,few,TRBV16,TGTGCCAGCAGCCAATCCGGGATTACCACAGATACGCAGTATTTT,CASSQSGITTDTQYF
TRBD1,TRBJ1-1,many,TRBV5-1,TGCGCCAGCAGCTGGGACAGGGGCGCGAACACTGAAGCTTTCTTT,CASSWDRGANTEAFF
TRBD1,TRBJ1-5,NA,TRBV30,TGTGCCTGGAGCAAAACCGGGACAGGGGACAATCAGCCCCAGCATTTT,CAWSKTGTGDNQPQHF
NA,TRBJ1-2,NA,TRBV19,TGTGCCAGTCTGGAGGCCGGGGGGAACTATGGCTACACCTTC,CASLEAGGNYGYTF
NA,TRBJ2-3,many,TRBV24-1,TGTGCCACCAGTAGGGGGACAGATACGCAGTATTTT,CATSRGTDTQYF
NA,TRBJ2-1,many,TRBV6-2/TRBV6-3,TGTGCCAGCAGGCAGACGGGCCAGAAGGCAATAGAGCAGTTCTTC,CASRQTGQKAIEQFF
TRBD2,TRBJ2-5,few,TRBV7-3,TGTGCCAGCAGCCCCCGGACTAGCGGGAGGGCCGGAGAGACCCAGTACTTC,CASSPRTSGRAGETQYF
TRBD1,TRBJ1-5,many,TRBV12-3/TRBV12-4,TGTGCCAGCAGTTTCCGATCCGGGACAGATAGCAATCAGCCCCAGCATTTT,CASSFRSGTDSNQPQHF
TRBD2,TRBJ2-5,NA,TRBV7-9,TGTGCCAGCAGCCGAACTAGCGCTCAAGAGACCCAGTACTTC,CASSRTSAQETQYF
NA,TRBJ1-5,few,TRBV25-1,TGTGCCAGCTCAAGAGGGGTTGTCCCACATTTTCTCCAGCATTTT,CASSRGVVPHFLQHF
TRBD1,TRBJ2-7,NA,TRBV20-1,TGCAGTGGCGTCCGGGGACAGGGCTACGAGCAGTACTTC,CSGVRGQGYEQYF
TRBD1,TRBJ1-1,many,TRBV20-1,TGCAGTGCTAGTTTTTCAGGGACAGGGTCAACTGAAGCTTTCTTT,CSASFSGTGSTEAFF
TRBD2,TRBJ2-1,NA,TRBV5-1,TGCGCCAGCAGCTCGCCAGGACTAGCGGGTTACAATGAGCAGTTCTTC,CASSSPGLAGYNEQFF
NA,TRBJ2-1,many,TRBV12-3/TRBV12-4,TGTGCCAGCAGGAACGGACTCACTAGCTCCTACAATGAGCAGTTCTTC,CASRNGLTSSYNEQFF
NA,TRBJ2-1,NA,TRBV25-1,TGTGCCAGCAGTGTCATAGGGGGAGAGGGCGAGCAGTTCTTC,CASSVIGGEGEQFF
TRBD2,TRBJ2-5,few,TRBV4-2,TGTGCCAGCAGCCATAGTAGCGGGAGAGAGGAGACCCAGTACTTC,CASSHSSGREETQYF
NA,TRBJ2-4,many,TRBV7-9,TGTGCCAGCAGCCCCGTGGAGCTAGCCAAAAACATTCAGTACTTC,CASSPVELAKNIQYF
TRBD1,TRBJ2-7,many,TRBV7-9,TGTGCCAGCAGCCCCCGGGACAGGTACGAGCAGTACTTC,CASSPRDRYEQYF
TRBD1,TRBJ1-1,many,TRBV7-6,TGTGCCAGCAGCTTGGCTCGCCATCCCGCGGGACAGGGCGCTTTCTTT,CASSLARHPAGQGAFF
TRBD1,TRBJ2-7,few,TRBV6-1,TGTGCCAGCACCGGAACCGGGACAGGGCCCTCCTACGAGCAGTACTTC,CASTGTGTGPSYEQYF
TRBD2,TRBJ2-1,few,TRBV29-1,TGCAGCGTAGACCCAATAGCGGGAGTTTACAATGAGCAGTTCTTC,CSVDPIAGVYNEQFF
TRBD2,TRBJ2-7,NA,TRBV30,TGTGCACGGGGGGGGCTAGCGGGAGTCTCCGAGCAGTACTTC,CARGGLAGVSEQYF
NA,TRBJ2-7,NA,TRBV4-1,TGCGCCAGCAGCCAAGAACGGTTAGGCTCTAAAAACGAGCAGTACTTC,CASSQERLGSKNEQYF
TRBD2,TRBJ2-7,many,TRBV6-6,TGTGCCAGCAGTTACGGTCCTGGAGCGGGAGTCCTCGAGCAGTACTTC,CASSYGPGAGVLEQYF
TRBD2,TRBJ2-7,many,TRBV5-1,TGCGCCAGCAGTACAAGCGGGGACGTCTCCTACGAGCAGTACTTC,CASSTSGDVSYEQYF
NA,TRBJ1-1,many,TRBV11-2,TGTGCCAGCAGCTTAGGTTGGACAAGGAACACTGAAGCTTTCTTT,CASSLGWTRNTEAFF
TRBD2,TRBJ2-1,many,TRBV18,TGTGCCAGCTCGCCACCGGGACTAGTATACAATGAGCAGTTCTTC,CASSPPGLVYNEQFF
NA,TRBJ2-3,many,TRBV7-2,TGTGCCAGCAGCTTAGGGACGTCTTCTAGCACAGATACGCAGTATTTT,CASSLGTSSSTDTQYF
NA,TRBJ1-4,few,TRBV2,TGTGCCAGCACCCAAGGAGGGGGGACTAATGAAAAACTGTTTTTT,CASTQGGGTNEKLFF
TRBD2,TRBJ2-7,NA,TRBV12-3/TRBV12-4,TGTGCCAGCAGCCTTAGCGGGAGTTCGGGCGAGCAGTACTTC,CASSLSGSSGEQYF
NA,TRBJ2-4,many,TRBV28,TGTGCCAGCAGTGGAATAAAGAACATTCAGTACTTC,CASSGIKNIQYF
NA,TRBJ1-2,NA,TRBV6-5,TGTGCCAGCAGTTACCTTGGGGCGCCCTATGGCTACACCTTC,CASSYLGAPYGYTF
NA,TRBJ2-1,once,TRBV5-8,TGTGCCAGCAGCCCGATAGAGAACTTCTACAATGAGCAGCTCTTC,CASSPIENFYNEQLF
TRBD2,TRBJ2-1,NA,TRBV5-4,TGTGCCAGCAGCTTGGAGACTAGCGGGAGACCAAGGTCCTACAATGAGCAGTTCTTC,CASSLETSGRPRSYNEQFF
NA,TRBJ1-1,few,TRBV20-1,TGCAGTGCTAGAGATCAATCAGCTTTCTTT,CSARDQSAFF
NA,TRBJ1-5,many,TRBV27,TGTGCCAGCAGTTTATCAAAGGCAGGGAATCAGCCCCAGCATTTT,CASSLSKAGNQPQHF
TRBD2,TRBJ2-1,many,TRBV20-1,TGCAGTGCTCGCGGGAGTATGGGGTCCTACAATGAGCAGTTCTTC,CSARGSMGSYNEQFF